These 23 T cell receptor beta chains were sequenced from one sample in a study of a mutant IDH1 vaccine in newly diagnosed glioma. Antigens for these TCRs are unknown. The time point denotes: week 11, during vaccination. The content of each vaccine dose was 300 ug of mutant IDH1 20-mer peptide, and topical imiquimod accompanied it. Data came from immunoSEQ multiplex PCR; TCRdb stores just in-frame clones and leaves some out. This table has about 120,000 clones, under 90% appearing once. The sample was PBMCs, taken from a glioma patient whose treatment included an IDH1 peptide vaccine. The origin of the receptors is a woman aged 45-59 years with glioma.

This clone was recorded only once. The genes are TRBV7-9 and TRBJ2-2; 7 bases line up with TRBD2. Germline trimming cut 5 bases from V and 1 base from J; bases unmatched to any gene: 4. CDR1 is SEHNR, CDR2 FQNEAQ, per germline (reference sequence). The CDR3 runs 15 residues. CDR3 coding DNA: TGTGCCAGCAGCAGACTAGCCATGAACACCGGGGAGCTGTTTTTT. Translated, it gives CASSRLAMNTGELFF. The full variable domain, rest sourced from reference TRBV7-9 and TRBJ2-2, is DTGVSQNPRHKITKRGQNVTFRCDPISEHNRLYWYRQTLGQGPEFLTYFQNEAQLEKSRLLSDRFSAERPKGSFSTLEIQRTEQGDSAMYLCASSRLAMNTGELFFGEGSRLTVL.

V gene TRBV7-9 combines with J gene TRBJ1-2, with a weak D call TRBD1 (6 bases). This CDR3 contains 14 residues. Deletions cut 6 bases from V and 4 bases from J, with 15 bases between. Germline CDR1 and CDR2: SEHNR and FQNEAQ (reference sequence). The CDR3 region has the DNA TGTGCCAGCAGTAAGGGGGACCGGGGCTATGGCTACACCTTC. Translation: CASSKGDRGYGYTF.

The chain carries TRBV7-6 and TRBJ1-1; 9 positions agree with TRBD1. Germline V CDR1 and CDR2: SGHVS, FNYEAQ. This CDR3 is 15 amino acids long. V shed 5 bases and J 6 bases; nucleotides not matched to a gene: 10. This chain's CDR3 is CASSPGTGSGPEAFF. In DNA form, the CDR3 reads TGTGCCAGCAGCCCAGGGACAGGGTCCGGGCCTGAAGCTTTCTTT.

The rearrangement joins TRBV2 to TRBJ2-1; the D gene is possibly TRBD2 (5 bases). The germline CDR1 and CDR2 sequences are SNHLY and FYNNEI. The CDR3 spans 12 residues. V dropped 7 bases and J dropped 8 bases, with 12 bases sitting between them. CDR3 in DNA: TGTGCCAGCACCCAAGACGGGGATGAGCAGTTCTTC. Translated: CASTQDGDEQFF.

The chain links TRBV7-8 to TRBJ2-3; 8 nucleotides agree with TRBD2. The CDR3 contains 21 residues. The V gene end was trimmed by 4 bases and the J gene end by 7 bases; junction bases not matched to a gene: 28. The germline V gene encodes CDR1 SGHVS and CDR2 FQNEAQ. In DNA form, the CDR3 reads TGTGCCAGCAGCTCGCACAGTGGACTAGCCTTGACCTCCCTAGGTGTAAATACGCAGTATTTT. It yields the protein CASSSHSGLALTSLGVNTQYF.

The chain combines TRBV5-1 with TRBJ1-4, with 9 bases that match TRBD1. V trimming: 5 bases; J trimming: 8 bases; junction bases outside the gene matches: 7. Germline V gene data show CDR1 as SGHRS and CDR2 as YFSETQ. This CDR3 has 14 residues. Here the CDR3 reads CASRGAQGAEKLFF. CDR3 DNA sequence: TGCGCCAGCAGGGGGGCACAGGGGGCGGAAAAACTGTTTTTT.

The rearrangement joins TRBV19 to TRBJ1-4; possible D gene TRBD1, 6 bases. Germline CDR1 LNHDA, CDR2 SQIVND (reference sequence). The CDR3 consists of 17 residues. V lost 6 bases and J lost 6, with 23 bases in between. As DNA, the CDR3 is TGTGCCAGTAGGGATGGAAATGCAGGGGCACAGGATGAAAAACTGTTTTTT. It specifies CASRDGNAGAQDEKLFF.

The chain links TRBV28 to TRBJ2-1; 12 bases align to TRBD2. CDR3 length: 15 residues. Germline V gene sequence: CDR1 MDHEN, CDR2 SYDVKM. V lost 2 bases to trimming and J lost 8 bases; unmatched junction nucleotides: 4. CDR3: CASSLLAGGPDEQFF. CDR3 nucleotides: TGTGCCAGCAGTTTACTAGCGGGAGGGCCTGATGAGCAGTTCTTC.

The V gene is TRBV7-9, the J gene TRBJ1-3, with a possible D match to TRBD1 (5 bases). The V and J ends lost 5 bases and 0 bases respectively, with 11 bases between them. The length of the CDR3 is 15 residues. CDR1 is SEHNR, CDR2 FQNEAQ, per germline (reference sequence). The CDR3 bases are TGTGCCAGCAGCCTGGGACGGAACTCTGGAAACACCATATATTTT. Residues: CASSLGRNSGNTIYF. Variable domain in full (rest from reference TRBV7-9 and TRBJ1-3): DTGVSQNPRHKITKRGQNVTFRCDPISEHNRLYWYRQTLGQGPEFLTYFQNEAQLEKSRLLSDRFSAERPKGSFSTLEIQRTEQGDSAMYLCASSLGRNSGNTIYFGEGSWLTVV.

The CDR3 DNA reads as TGTGCCAGCAGCCGTAGCGGGAGGGCCGGATGGGACATTCAGTACTTC. It is translated as CASSRSGRAGWDIQYF. V gene TRBV14 combines with J gene TRBJ2-4, with 11 bases that match TRBD2. Germline CDR1 SGHDN, CDR2 FVKESK. The CDR3 extends over 16 amino acids. The ends lost 4 bases at V and 8 bases at J; junction bases unmatched: 10.

The chain is built from TRBV6-1 and TRBJ2-7; 10 bases match TRBD1. Germline assignment: CDR1 MNHNS and CDR2 SASEGT. The CDR3 contains 16 residues. The V and J ends lost 2 bases and 1 base, in that order; junction bases with no gene match: 5. The DNA for the CDR3 is TGTGCCAGCAGTGAACGGGACAGGGGATTATCCTACGAGCAGTACTTC. Its translation is CASSERDRGLSYEQYF.

This chain links TRBV9 with TRBJ2-5; TRBD1 is a possible D gene (5 bases). The CDR3 has 14 residues. V was cut by 2 bases and J by 3 bases, with 11 bases left in between. CDR1 SGDLS and CDR2 YYNGEE come from the germline V gene. The CDR3 protein is CASSVQGGEETQYF. Written as DNA, the CDR3 is TGTGCCAGCAGCGTTCAGGGCGGTGAAGAGACCCAGTACTTC. Full variable domain (outside the CDR3, taken from reference TRBV9 and TRBJ2-5): DSGVTQTPKHLITATGQRVTLRCSPRSGDLSVYWYQQSLDQGLQFLIQYYNGEERAKGNILERFSAQQFPDLHSELNLSSLELGDSALYFCASSVQGGEETQYFGPGTRLLVL.

The rearrangement joins TRBV11-3 to TRBJ2-7; a weak D match, TRBD2 (6 bases). Germline CDR1 is SGHNT and CDR2 is YENEEA. V was pared by 1 base and J by 5 bases, with 12 bases between. The CDR3 is 14 residues long. The CDR3 coding sequence is TGTGCCAGCAGCTTAGCGGGAGTAAAGGACGAGCAGTACTTC. It is translated as CASSLAGVKDEQYF.

This chain uses TRBV6-5 with TRBJ2-7, with TRBD1 identical over 8 bases. This CDR3 comprises 13 residues. V lost 5 bases to trimming and J lost 2 bases; unmatched junction nucleotides: 2. Germline values: CDR1 MNHEY, CDR2 SVGAGI. The chain's CDR3 is CASSRQGPYEQYF. CDR3 bases: TGTGCCAGCAGTAGACAGGGGCCCTACGAGCAGTACTTC.

The chain carries TRBV27 and TRBJ2-5; D is possibly TRBD2 (6 bases). The CDR3 runs 15 residues. Per the germline V gene, CDR1 is MNHEY and CDR2 is SMNVEV (reference sequence). Trimming cost V 4 bases and J 5 bases, with 17 bases left between them. DNA for the CDR3: TGTGCCAGCAGTTCCAAAAGCCGGGCGGGGGAGACCCAGTACTTC. This codes for CASSSKSRAGETQYF.

The chain employs TRBV7-9 and TRBJ2-5; 13 bases are shared with TRBD2. The V segment lost 3 bases and the J segment 2 bases; nucleotides outside the gene matches: 6. Germline V gene data show CDR1 as SEHNR and CDR2 as FQNEAQ (reference sequence). The CDR3 extends over 17 amino acids. CDR3 bases: TGTGCCAGCAGCTTTCTGACTAGCGGGGGGTTTCAAGAGACCCAGTACTTC. This sequence encodes CASSFLTSGGFQETQYF.

The gene calls are TRBV1 and TRBJ2-4; the D call in the table, TRBD1, was not verified against the DNA. TRBV1 counts as a pseudogene. The CDR3 contains 13 residues. The CDR3 sequence is CTSSQDRRDRGGF. DNA of the CDR3: TGCACCAGCAGCCAAGATAGGAGAGACAGGGGAGGCTTC.

J is TRBJ1-5 and V is TRBV6-1, with D hard to call. V lost 3 bases, J lost 0 bases, and 6 bases lay in between. Germline V CDR1 and CDR2: MNHNS, SASEGT. The CDR3 totals 14 residues. CDR3 region: CASSDMYSNQPQHF. DNA of the CDR3: TGTGCCAGCAGTGATATGTATAGCAATCAGCCCCAGCATTTT.

The V and J genes are TRBV27 and TRBJ2-1; D possibly corresponds to TRBD2 (5 bases). Germline CDR1 MNHEY, CDR2 SMNVEV (reference sequence). The V and J ends lost 2 bases and 0 bases respectively, with 5 bases between them. This CDR3 region has 14 residues. Written as DNA, the CDR3 is TGTGCCAGCAGTTTAAGCGGCTCCTACAATGAGCAGTTCTTC. It encodes CASSLSGSYNEQFF.

V is TRBV21-1 and J is TRBJ2-2; no check of the table's D call, TRBD2, against the DNA was made. TRBV21-1 is tagged as a pseudogene. There are 18 residues in the CDR3. The chain's CDR3 is CASIVSAGGDANTGELFF. CDR3 nucleotide sequence: TGTGCCAGCATCGTATCAGCCGGCGGTGACGCGAACACCGGGGAGCTGTTTTTT.

The V call is TRBV30, the J call TRBJ2-1; 11 positions agree with TRBD2. J was trimmed by 4 bases and V by 5 bases; bases with no gene match: 4. Germline loops: CDR1 GTSNPN, CDR2 SVGIG (reference sequence). The CDR3 is 14 amino acids. In DNA, the CDR3 is TGTGCCTGGCAAACTAGCGGGGGTTACAATGAGCAGTTCTTC. It yields the protein CAWQTSGGYNEQFF.

The CDR3 region has the DNA TGTGCCAGCGGTCACCGAGCTTTTGAAGCTTTCTTT. It encodes CASGHRAFEAFF. V is TRBV6-5 and J is TRBJ1-1, with unresolved D. V lost 8 bases and J 7 bases, leaving 14 bases between the germline ends. CDR3 size: 12 residues. Germline V CDR1 and CDR2: MNHEY, SVGAGI.

The V gene is TRBV7-9, the J gene TRBJ2-5; no reliable D call. This CDR3 is 12 amino acids long. In germline, CDR1 is SEHNR, CDR2 FQNEAQ (reference sequence). The CDR3 region has the DNA TGTGCGATGGGCGTGTCCGGGGAGACCCAGTACTTC. This sequence encodes CAMGVSGETQYF.